The next 22 T cell receptor beta chains were all read from a single sample in a study of T cells in Graves' hyperthyroidism and ophthalmopathy. TCR beta CDR3 region amplification was performed from RNA transcripts. HTBI primers drove first-round RT-PCR of the TCR CDR3. TCRdb re-analysed the multiplex PCR reads in MiXCR, keeping a single row per CDR3 protein. This sample has almost 600,000 distinct CDR3 sequences, with roughly 50% found just once. Sequenced sample: peripheral blood or thyroid tissue (not recorded which). The receptors shown here come from a woman under 30 with Graves' hyperthyroidism.

This clonotype has only one observation. The V call is TRBV29-1, the J call TRBJ1-1; TRBD1 might be the D (5 bases). Trimming removed 8 bases from V and 0 bases from J, with 10 bases in between. From germline, CDR1 is SQVTM and CDR2 ANQGSEA. The CDR3 extends over 12 amino acids. DNA of the CDR3: TGCAGCCAGTCAGGGATGAACACTGAAGCTTTCTTT. Amino acid sequence: CSQSGMNTEAFF.

This clonotype was picked up many times. The chain links TRBV20-1 to TRBJ1-1; D is possibly TRBD1 (5 bases). Germline loops: CDR1 DFQATT, CDR2 SNEGSKA (reference sequence). The V end was cut by 3 bases, the J end by 8 bases, with 10 bases between. This CDR3 contains 11 residues. CDR3 loop: CSASKGREAFF. CDR3 DNA: TGCAGTGCTAGTAAGGGGCGGGAAGCTTTCTTT.

The CDR3 here is CASSYSGRGHEQYF. As DNA, the CDR3 is TGTGCCAGCAGCTATAGCGGGAGGGGTCACGAGCAGTACTTC. The chain links TRBV7-9 to TRBJ2-7; 11 nucleotides agree with TRBD2. V shed 4 bases and J 5 bases; nucleotides not matched to a gene: 4. The CDR3 loop spans 14 amino acids. Germline V gene lookup returns CDR1 SEHNR and CDR2 FQNEAQ (reference sequence).

With regard to this clonotype: Given a much more abundant clone one base away, this may be a read error. This chain connects TRBV19 to TRBJ2-7; D could derive from TRBD1 or TRBD2 (5 bases each). Germline assignment: CDR1 LNHDA and CDR2 SQIVND (reference sequence). The CDR3 extends over 14 amino acids. The V and J ends lost 9 bases and 4 bases respectively, with 19 bases between them. CDR3 sequence reads: CASSQTEEVYEQYF. The CDR3 coding sequence is TGTGCCAGCAGTCAGACAGAGGAGGTTTACGAGCAGTACTTC.

This clonotype was seen repeatedly, ten times or more. V is TRBV6-5 and J is TRBJ2-2; possibly TRBD2 for D (6 bases). Between the trimmed V and J ends, which lost 7 bases and 3 bases, there was a span of 12 bases. The CDR3 has 14 amino acids. CDR1 is MNHEY and CDR2 is SVGAGI in the germline V gene. The CDR3 reads CASNPSVYTGELFF. The CDR3 coding sequence is TGTGCCAGCAATCCTAGCGTATACACCGGGGAGCTGTTTTTT.

This clonotype was seen ten or more times. This sequence joins TRBV7-9 and TRBJ2-7; D might be TRBD2 (5 bases). This CDR3 is built from 12 residues. Between the trimmed V and J ends, which lost 4 bases and 3 bases, there was a span of 7 bases. The V gene's germline CDR1 is SEHNR and CDR2 FQNEAQ (reference sequence). This CDR3 is CASSWTRYEQYF. The CDR3 DNA sequence: TGTGCCAGCAGCTGGACTCGCTACGAGCAGTACTTC.

J is TRBJ2-1 and V is TRBV19; TRBD2 might be the D (5 bases). This CDR3 comprises 14 residues. Trimming cost V 7 bases and J 5 bases, with 15 bases left between them. Germline lookup yields CDR1 LNHDA and CDR2 SQIVND (reference sequence). CDR3 DNA sequence: TGTGCCAGTACCCCGGAGGCCAGGAACAATGAGCAGTTCTTC. Translated, it gives CASTPEARNNEQFF.

This clonotype was detected many times. The rearrangement joins TRBV20-1 to TRBJ2-7; D unresolved. CDR1 is DFQATT, CDR2 SNEGSKA, per germline (reference sequence). V shed 0 bases and J shed 6 bases, with 12 bases lying between them. This CDR3 has 13 residues. CDR3 nucleotides: TGCAGTGCTAGAGATCTGGGGAATGTCGAGCAGTACTTC. Translated: CSARDLGNVEQYF.

The chain carries TRBV19 and TRBJ1-2; TRBD1 agrees at 10 bases. Germline CDR1 and CDR2: LNHDA and SQIVND (reference sequence). This CDR3 region has 14 residues. J gave up 6 bases and V 6 bases, and 7 bases lay outside the gene matches. The CDR3 sequence: CASSPTGGWNGYTF. CDR3 bases: TGTGCCAGTAGCCCGACAGGGGGCTGGAATGGCTACACCTTC.

This clonotype was seen ten or more times. J is TRBJ1-2 and V is TRBV15; D is unresolved. The germline gives CDR1 LNHNV, CDR2 YYDKDF (reference sequence). Trimming took off 0 bases at V and 7 bases at J, with 15 bases between the two ends. The CDR3 extends over 15 amino acids. The CDR3 nucleotides read TGTGCCACCAGCAGAGATCACCAGGTAGAAGGTGGCTACACCTTC. This translates into CATSRDHQVEGGYTF.

The rearrangement links TRBV3-1 to TRBJ2-7; TRBD2 agrees at 11 bases. The CDR3 has 18 amino acids. The germline V gene has CDR1 LGHDT and CDR2 YNNKEL (reference sequence). Germline trimming cut 5 bases from V and 5 bases from J; bases unmatched to any gene: 17. The CDR3, as DNA: TGTGCCAGCAGCTTAGACAGTTACGGGACTAGCGGACCCAACGAGCAGTACTTC. Residues: CASSLDSYGTSGPNEQYF.

This clonotype was observed at least ten times. The CDR3 DNA reads TGTGCCAGCAGCTTAGTGAGAGAGGGGGCCCAGTACTTC. Amino acids: CASSLVREGAQYF. This chain uses TRBV7-2 with TRBJ2-5; D may be TRBD1 (6 bases). Trimming pared 1 base from V and 9 bases from J, leaving 12 bases between. CDR3 length equals 13 residues. The germline gives CDR1 SGHTA, CDR2 FQGNSA.

This clonotype occurred a few times. The chain's CDR3 is CASSLGGIEQFF. CDR3 DNA sequence: TGTGCCAGCAGCTTAGGGGGGATTGAGCAGTTCTTC. The genes are TRBV7-8 and TRBJ2-1; D possibly matches TRBD1 or TRBD2 (5 bases each). This CDR3 is built from 12 residues. CDR1 and CDR2 from the germline V gene are SGHVS and FQNEAQ. Between the trimmed V and J ends, which lost 1 base and 9 bases, there was a span of 7 bases.

This clonotype came up many times. The chain couples TRBV2 to TRBJ1-5; D is perhaps TRBD1 (6 bases). The CDR3 is 15 residues long. Germline V gene lookup returns CDR1 SNHLY and CDR2 FYNNEI. The germline V and J ends were trimmed by 2 bases and 6 bases, with 14 bases remaining between them. The CDR3 nucleotides read TGTGCCAGCAGTGAAACGGGGGGCACCGGTCAGCCCCAGCATTTT. Encoded protein: CASSETGGTGQPQHF.

In the case of this clonotype: A much bigger clone sits one base away, suggesting this may be a read error. The chain recombines TRBV19 with TRBJ1-5, with 10 bases identical to TRBD1. V dropped 11 bases and J dropped 3; count of bases not matched to a gene: 10. Germline-derived CDR1 and CDR2 are LNHDA and SQIVND (reference sequence). The CDR3 totals 15 residues. CDR3 DNA: TGTGCCTGTATGGACAGGGGGAGTTTCAATCAGCCCCAGCATTTT. Its protein is CACMDRGSFNQPQHF.

The CDR3 DNA sequence: TGCGCCAGCAGCCCATATGAGACTAGCGGAGGGACCGATACGCAGTATTTT. Its translation: CASSPYETSGGTDTQYF. The rearrangement joins TRBV4-3 to TRBJ2-3; TRBD2 agrees at 9 bases. The V gene's germline CDR1 is LGHNA and CDR2 YSLEER. The V and J ends lost 4 bases and 6 bases, in that order; junction bases with no gene match: 14. CDR3 length equals 17 residues.

As DNA, the CDR3 is TGTGCCAGCAGTTTTGACAGGGGCAACACTGAAGCTTTCTTT. This codes for CASSFDRGNTEAFF. The rearrangement uses TRBV7-9 and TRBJ1-1, with 8 bases matching TRBD1. Germline trimming cut 6 bases from V and 2 bases from J; bases unmatched to any gene: 5. The CDR3 has 14 amino acids. CDR1 is SEHNR and CDR2 is FQNEAQ in the germline V gene (reference sequence).

Written as DNA, the CDR3 is TGTGCCAGCTCACCACGGGGACAGGGGGCCTCCCTCCACTTT. It translates to CASSPRGQGASLHF. The genes are TRBV9 and TRBJ1-6; 12 bases agree with TRBD1. Germline V gene sequence: CDR1 SGDLS, CDR2 YYNGEE. CDR3 size: 14 residues. Trimming removed 7 bases from V and 14 bases from J; junction bases left unmatched: 10.

A word on this clonotype: The junction departs from germline at one end; a sequencing error may be responsible. J is TRBJ2-7 and V is TRBV10-3, with 15 bases lining up with TRBD2. Germline CDR1 and CDR2: ENHRY and SYGVKD. The CDR3 has 16 amino acids. CDR3 in DNA: TGTGCCAGCAGTCCGTGGACTAGCGGGAGGGCCGGGGAGCGGTACTTC. The encoded protein is CASSPWTSGRAGERYF.

The sample holds many counts of this clonotype. The genes are TRBV5-6 and TRBJ1-2; unclear D gene. V dropped 1 base and J dropped 8 bases, with 12 bases sitting between them. This CDR3 is built from 13 residues. Germline V gene lookup returns CDR1 SGHDT and CDR2 YYEEEE. The CDR3 coding sequence is TGTGCCAGCAGCTTGTCAGGCGGCAGGGGCTACACCTTC. This encodes CASSLSGGRGYTF. The variable domain in full, with the rest retrieved from reference TRBV5-6 and TRBJ1-2, is DAGVTQSPTHLIKTRGQQVTLRCSPKSGHDTVSWYQQALGQGPQFIFQYYEEEERQRGNFPDRFSGHQFPNYSSELNVNALLLGDSALYLCASSLSGGRGYTFGSGTRLTVV.

V is TRBV29-1 and J is TRBJ2-5, with 10 bases that match TRBD2. Germline trimming cut 8 bases from V and 4 bases from J; bases unmatched to any gene: 7. CDR3 length equals 13 residues. The germline CDR1 and CDR2 sequences are SQVTM and ANQGSEA. The CDR3 spells CSQEREGPETQYF. The CDR3 coding sequence is TGCAGCCAAGAGCGGGAGGGCCCAGAGACCCAGTACTTC.

The chain carries TRBV2 and TRBJ1-4, with 7 bases matching TRBD1. Germline V gene lookup returns CDR1 SNHLY and CDR2 FYNNEI. Trimming removed 4 bases from V and 16 bases from J; junction bases left unmatched: 9. This CDR3 contains 12 residues. In nucleotides, the CDR3 is TGTGCCAGCAGTGCCTACCGGGACAGACCGTTTTTT. Amino acids: CASSAYRDRPFF. The entire variable domain, with the rest obtained from reference TRBV2 and TRBJ1-4, is as follows: EPEVTQTPSHQVTQMGQEVILRCVPISNHLYFYWYRQILGQKVEFLVSFYNNEISEKSEIFDDQFSVERPDGSNFTLKIRSTKLEDSAMYFCASSAYRDRPFFGSGTQLSVL.